Listed below are T cell receptor beta chains from one sample, sequenced in a study of T cells in Graves' hyperthyroidism and ophthalmopathy. TCRdb ran MiXCR on the multiplex PCR reads and lists one entry per CDR3 protein. This sample yields 380,000 or so distinct CDR3 sequences, of which 13% are seen a single time; less than 25% belongs to the top ten. The sequenced material came from blood. The receptors were sampled from a man aged 25-45 years with Graves' hyperthyroidism that later progressed to Graves' ophthalmopathy. Each CDR3 is given with its conserved first and last residue. A D gene is named only where the DNA matches it firmly.

d_gene: NA; v_gene: TRBV20-1; j_gene: TRBJ2-5; CDR3aa: CSIEGIPETQYF
d_gene: TRBD1; v_gene: TRBV12-3/TRBV12-4; j_gene: TRBJ1-2; CDR3aa: CASSLQGAFYTF
d_gene: NA; v_gene: TRBV12-3/TRBV12-4; j_gene: TRBJ2-2; CDR3aa: CASSLRGEGKGELFF
d_gene: TRBD1; v_gene: TRBV28; j_gene: TRBJ2-7; CDR3aa: CASRTGGAYEQYF
d_gene: NA; v_gene: TRBV9; j_gene: TRBJ2-7; CDR3aa: CASSVVPETYEQYF
d_gene: TRBD1; v_gene: TRBV5-1; j_gene: TRBJ2-2; CDR3aa: CASSLQGGLNTGELFF
d_gene: NA; v_gene: TRBV10-3; j_gene: TRBJ1-1; CDR3aa: CAISESRGRATTEAFF
d_gene: NA; v_gene: TRBV9; j_gene: TRBJ1-1; CDR3aa: CASSVAPTGSRWENTEAFF
d_gene: NA; v_gene: TRBV4-2; j_gene: TRBJ1-6; CDR3aa: CASSQDGGVSNSPLHF
d_gene: NA; v_gene: TRBV7-7; j_gene: TRBJ2-6; CDR3aa: CASSSSGSGANVLTF
d_gene: NA; v_gene: TRBV27; j_gene: TRBJ2-1; CDR3aa: CASSLSQYYNEQFF
d_gene: TRBD2; v_gene: TRBV20-1; j_gene: TRBJ2-5; CDR3aa: CSARTSGGQLGKTQYF
d_gene: TRBD2; v_gene: TRBV20-1; j_gene: TRBJ2-1; CDR3aa: CSASGTSGGAVRNEQFF
d_gene: TRBD2; v_gene: TRBV4-1; j_gene: TRBJ2-3; CDR3aa: CASSQSGGITDTQYF
d_gene: TRBD2; v_gene: TRBV12-3/TRBV12-4; j_gene: TRBJ2-3; CDR3aa: CASSGQFPSGGVTDTQYF
d_gene: NA; v_gene: TRBV7-9; j_gene: TRBJ2-7; CDR3aa: CASSSGLIAYEQYF
d_gene: NA; v_gene: TRBV12-3/TRBV12-4; j_gene: TRBJ1-5; CDR3aa: CASSSRQVNQPQHF
d_gene: NA; v_gene: TRBV12-3/TRBV12-4; j_gene: TRBJ1-5; CDR3aa: CASSLSGFDQPQHF
d_gene: NA; v_gene: TRBV20-1; j_gene: TRBJ2-7; CDR3aa: CSARDASARRTYEQYF
d_gene: NA; v_gene: TRBV6-1; j_gene: TRBJ1-6; CDR3aa: CASRSTGSGNSPLHF
d_gene: TRBD1; v_gene: TRBV2; j_gene: TRBJ1-4; CDR3aa: CASRASTGDEKLFF
d_gene: TRBD2; v_gene: TRBV6-9; j_gene: TRBJ2-1; CDR3aa: CASSSRLAGAYHEQFF
d_gene: NA; v_gene: TRBV28; j_gene: TRBJ1-6; CDR3aa: CASSLPLDYSDNSPLHF
d_gene: NA; v_gene: TRBV9; j_gene: TRBJ1-4; CDR3aa: CASSPRGLGTTNEKLFF
d_gene: NA; v_gene: TRBV27; j_gene: TRBJ2-4; CDR3aa: CASSLSRNLAKNIQYF
d_gene: NA; v_gene: TRBV19; j_gene: TRBJ1-1; CDR3aa: CASTKNGLGAEAFF
d_gene: NA; v_gene: TRBV11-2; j_gene: TRBJ2-7; CDR3aa: CASSLGELETYEQYF
d_gene: NA; v_gene: TRBV5-8; j_gene: TRBJ2-4; CDR3aa: CANRPGAKNIQYF
d_gene: NA; v_gene: TRBV7-3; j_gene: TRBJ2-5; CDR3aa: CASSLNGGSGETQYF
d_gene: NA; v_gene: TRBV7-8; j_gene: TRBJ1-1; CDR3aa: CASSLGALGTEAFF
d_gene: NA; v_gene: TRBV7-2; j_gene: TRBJ1-1; CDR3aa: CASSFNPGGTEAFF
d_gene: NA; v_gene: TRBV24-1; j_gene: TRBJ2-1; CDR3aa: CATSDRGHLLDEQFF
d_gene: NA; v_gene: TRBV5-1; j_gene: TRBJ1-3; CDR3aa: CASRREGYSSGNTIYF
d_gene: TRBD1; v_gene: TRBV6-5; j_gene: TRBJ1-1; CDR3aa: CASSYSYTGGTEAFF
d_gene: NA; v_gene: TRBV6-2/TRBV6-3; j_gene: TRBJ2-1; CDR3aa: CASSFTLGDTEQFF
d_gene: NA; v_gene: TRBV5-4; j_gene: TRBJ2-7; CDR3aa: CASSLEFGYEQYF
d_gene: TRBD1; v_gene: TRBV12-3/TRBV12-4; j_gene: TRBJ2-1; CDR3aa: CASNEQGANEQFF
d_gene: NA; v_gene: TRBV7-2; j_gene: TRBJ1-1; CDR3aa: CASSLTGTMNTEAFF
d_gene: TRBD1; v_gene: TRBV28; j_gene: TRBJ1-6; CDR3aa: CASSWPGQGASSPLHF
d_gene: TRBD1; v_gene: TRBV6-6; j_gene: TRBJ1-2; CDR3aa: CASSYSGTEGYGYTF